This entry lists 23 T cell receptor beta chains sequenced from one sample in a study of cytomegalovirus exposure and HLA in healthy donors. Only in-frame clones appear in the TCRdb table, and some are missing; sequencing was by immunoSEQ multiplex PCR. The data contain around 140,000 clones, about 94% of them singletons. What was sequenced was PBMCs. All receptors come from a man between 18 and 29 years old in good health and CMV-seropositive.

This clone has a single count. The chain carries TRBV11-2 and TRBJ2-7, with 12 bases lining up with TRBD2. The CDR3 spans 16 residues. The V gene end was trimmed by 9 bases and the J gene end by 3 bases; junction bases not matched to a gene: 12. Germline V gene sequence: CDR1 SGHAT, CDR2 FQNNGV. The CDR3: CASNPLAGGGGYEQYF. The CDR3 bases are TGTGCCAGTAATCCACTAGCGGGAGGCGGAGGCTACGAGCAGTACTTC. Full variable domain (remainder filled in from reference TRBV11-2 and TRBJ2-7): EAGVAQSPRYKIIEKRQSVAFWCNPISGHATLYWYQQILGQGPKLLIQFQNNGVVDDSQLPKDRFSAERLKGVDSTLKIQPAKLEDSAVYLCASNPLAGGGGYEQYFGPGTRLTVT.

The rearrangement links TRBV2 to TRBJ2-1; tentative D call: TRBD2 (5 bases). V was pared by 5 bases and J by 5 bases, with 13 bases between. This CDR3 comprises 14 residues. Looked up from germline, CDR1 is SNHLY and CDR2 is FYNNEI. CDR3 sequence (DNA): TGTGCCAGCAGTAATACTAGTCCGGACAATGAGCAGTTCTTC. Translating gives CASSNTSPDNEQFF.

The genes are TRBV19 and TRBJ2-2; a weak D match, TRBD1 (5 bases). The CDR3 loop spans 15 amino acids. The germline gives CDR1 LNHDA, CDR2 SQIVND (reference sequence). V was clipped by 7 bases and J by 6 bases, with 18 bases between them. The DNA of the CDR3 is TGTGCCAGTACGGAACAAGGGGCCTCGGCCGGGGAGCTGTTTTTT. It translates to CASTEQGASAGELFF.

The chain is built from TRBV2 and TRBJ2-7; TRBD1 might be the D (5 bases). V was clipped by 6 bases and J by 1 base, with 7 bases between them. Germline assignment: CDR1 SNHLY and CDR2 FYNNEI. The CDR3 is made up of 12 amino acids. The CDR3 bases are TGTGCCAGCAGCGACAGTTCCTACGAGCAGTACTTC. It translates to CASSDSSYEQYF. The whole variable domain, filled in from reference TRBV2 and TRBJ2-7, reads EPEVTQTPSHQVTQMGQEVILRCVPISNHLYFYWYRQILGQKVEFLVSFYNNEISEKSEIFDDQFSVERPDGSNFTLKIRSTKLEDSAMYFCASSDSSYEQYFGPGTRLTVT.

V gene TRBV2 combines with J gene TRBJ1-5; the D is unclear. V shed 4 bases and J shed 4 bases, with 11 bases lying between them. The CDR3 runs to 14 residues. Per germline, CDR1 SNHLY and CDR2 FYNNEI. CDR3 DNA: TGTGCCAGCAGTGTGGGCAGGAATAATCAGCCCCAGCATTTT. This sequence encodes CASSVGRNNQPQHF.

The chain joins TRBV28 to TRBJ1-1; 9 nucleotides match TRBD1. The CDR3 loop spans 14 amino acids. Germline trimming cut 11 bases from V and 5 bases from J; bases unmatched to any gene: 12. In germline, CDR1 is MDHEN, CDR2 SYDVKM. CDR3 sequence (DNA): TGTGCCGCAGGGCTGGACAGGGGAGAAACTGAAGCTTTCTTT. Translated, it gives CAAGLDRGETEAFF.

DNA for the CDR3: TGTGCCAGCAGCTTAAAGTCGGGATTGGATACGCAGTATTTT. Translation gives CASSLKSGLDTQYF. V and J are TRBV7-3 and TRBJ2-3, with TRBD2 as a possible D gene (5 bases). The CDR3 consists of 14 residues. Germline CDR1 and CDR2: SGHTA and FQGTGA. Trimming removed 1 base from V and 6 bases from J, with 11 bases in between.

The genes are TRBV28 and TRBJ2-1; 10 bases align to TRBD2. Germline V CDR1 and CDR2: MDHEN, SYDVKM. The CDR3 sequence is 15 residues long. V lost 2 bases to trimming and J lost 4 bases; unmatched junction nucleotides: 2. The CDR3 is CASSLSGRAYNEQFF. The CDR3 region has the DNA TGTGCCAGCAGTTTAAGCGGGAGGGCTTACAATGAGCAGTTCTTC.

This sequence joins TRBV27 and TRBJ2-5, with 11 bases matching TRBD2. The J segment lost 4 bases and the V segment lost 3 bases, leaving 1 base of the junction unmatched. The CDR3 spans 14 residues. Looked up from germline, CDR1 is MNHEY and CDR2 is SMNVEV (reference sequence). The CDR3 loop reads CASSFGLAGETQYF. CDR3 bases: TGTGCCAGCAGTTTTGGACTAGCGGGAGAGACCCAGTACTTC.

The chain recombines TRBV28 with TRBJ1-1; D unclear. Between the trimmed V and J ends, which lost 7 bases and 2 bases, there was a span of 14 bases. The CDR3 is made up of 14 amino acids. Germline V gene sequence: CDR1 MDHEN, CDR2 SYDVKM. Here the CDR3 DNA reads TGTGCCAGCACCTCGCTGGCGGGAAACACTGAAGCTTTCTTT. This codes for CASTSLAGNTEAFF.

This chain uses TRBV6-8 with TRBJ2-7; 14 positions match TRBD2. Germline values: CDR1 MNHGY, CDR2 SAAAGT. Trimming took 2 bases from V and 3 from J; bases not matched to a gene: 3. This CDR3 region has 16 residues. The CDR3: CASSYHGLAGGYEQYF. The CDR3 DNA sequence: TGTGCCAGCAGTTACCACGGACTAGCGGGAGGCTACGAGCAGTACTTC.

This rearrangement joins TRBV5-1 to TRBJ1-2; 8 bases fit TRBD1. There are 12 residues in the CDR3. Trimming cost V 7 bases and J 7 bases; bases outside gene matches: 6. Germline CDR1 is SGHRS and CDR2 is YFSETQ. This CDR3 is CASSTDRAGYTF. CDR3 nucleotide sequence: TGCGCCAGCTCTACGGACAGGGCTGGCTACACCTTC.

The rearrangement joins TRBV28 to TRBJ2-7; D is perhaps TRBD2 (6 bases). The germline V gene encodes CDR1 MDHEN and CDR2 SYDVKM. The V end lost 7 bases, the J end lost 3 bases, and 10 bases lay between the germline ends. The CDR3 contains 12 residues. CDR3 nucleotide sequence: TGTGCCAGCACTACGGACTACTACGAGCAGTACTTC. It encodes CASTTDYYEQYF.

The chain links TRBV28 to TRBJ1-1; TRBD1 aligns across 9 bases. Per the germline V gene, CDR1 is MDHEN and CDR2 is SYDVKM. This CDR3 is built from 13 residues. Trimming took 6 bases from V and 2 from J; bases not matched to a gene: 1. CDR3 protein: CASRGQGNTEAFF. DNA of the CDR3: TGTGCCAGCAGGGGACAGGGTAACACTGAAGCTTTCTTT.

The chain uses TRBV11-3 and TRBJ2-3, with a possible D match to TRBD1 (6 bases). Trimming removed 4 bases from V and 3 bases from J, with 17 bases in between. Germline-derived CDR1 and CDR2 are SGHNT and YENEEA. The CDR3 is 16 amino acids. CDR3 protein: CASSSRLGQGTDTQYF. The CDR3 DNA sequence: TGTGCCAGCAGCTCGCGGTTGGGCCAGGGGACAGATACGCAGTATTTT.

Only one count was recorded for this clone. The V call is TRBV28, the J call TRBJ1-1; D is possibly TRBD1 (5 bases). V lost 5 bases and J 8 bases, leaving 12 bases between the germline ends. CDR1 and CDR2 from the germline V gene are MDHEN and SYDVKM. The CDR3 spans 12 residues. CDR3: CASSTPGAEAFF. CDR3 bases: TGTGCCAGCAGTACCCCTGGGGCGGAAGCTTTCTTT.

The rearrangement uses TRBV11-2 and TRBJ2-7; a possible D gene is TRBD2 (5 bases). CDR3 length: 11 amino acids. V lost 11 bases and J lost 6, with 14 bases in between. Germline CDR1 reads SGHAT; CDR2 reads FQNNGV. CDR3: CASTVGGEQYF. The CDR3 coding sequence is TGTGCCTCCACAGTAGGAGGCGAGCAGTACTTC. Full variable domain (rest looked up from reference TRBV11-2 and TRBJ2-7): EAGVAQSPRYKIIEKRQSVAFWCNPISGHATLYWYQQILGQGPKLLIQFQNNGVVDDSQLPKDRFSAERLKGVDSTLKIQPAKLEDSAVYLCASTVGGEQYFGPGTRLTVT.

The chain is built from TRBV18 and TRBJ2-7; a possible D gene is TRBD1 (6 bases). Between the trimmed V and J ends, which lost 4 bases and 0 bases, there was a span of 10 bases. CDR1 KGHSH and CDR2 LQKENI come from the germline V gene. The CDR3 consists of 14 residues. The CDR3, as DNA: TGTGCCAGCTCACAAGGACAGAGCTCCTACGAGCAGTACTTC. The encoded protein is CASSQGQSSYEQYF.

The chain couples TRBV4-1 to TRBJ2-2; D uncertain. V was shortened by 4 bases and J by 1 base, with 4 bases between the two germline ends. The CDR3 is 13 amino acids. Germline CDR1 MGHRA, CDR2 YSYEKL. CDR3 nucleotide sequence: TGCGCCAGCAGCCTCGTGAACACCGGGGAGCTGTTTTTT. It yields the protein CASSLVNTGELFF.

The rearrangement joins TRBV27 to TRBJ2-7, with 12 bases matching TRBD2. With V trimmed by 10 bases and J by 0 bases, 16 bases remained unmatched. CDR1 is MNHEY and CDR2 is SMNVEV in the germline V gene (reference sequence). This CDR3 comprises 18 residues. The CDR3 region has the DNA TGTGCCACCCCCCGGCTAGCGGGAGGGTCCGTACTCTCCTACGAGCAGTACTTC. It translates to CATPRLAGGSVLSYEQYF.

The chain carries TRBV7-9 and TRBJ2-5, with 11 nucleotides matching TRBD1. V shed 5 bases and J 3 bases; nucleotides not matched to a gene: 8. The CDR3 loop spans 16 amino acids. Germline V gene lookup returns CDR1 SEHNR and CDR2 FQNEAQ (reference sequence). CDR3 nucleotide sequence: TGTGCCAGCAGCATACAACTGGGACAGGGGGAAGAGACCCAGTACTTC. Protein: CASSIQLGQGEETQYF.

The chain is built from TRBV19 and TRBJ1-1, with D hard to call. This CDR3 is built from 16 residues. V lost 6 bases and J lost 3, with 20 bases in between. CDR1 is LNHDA, CDR2 SQIVND, per germline (reference sequence). The CDR3 DNA reads TGTGCCAGTAGCTGGGAGGCAGAAACGTTTGACACTGAAGCTTTCTTT. Translation gives CASSWEAETFDTEAFF.

The V and J genes are TRBV10-1 and TRBJ1-4, with TRBD1 matching over 7 bases. This CDR3 has 18 amino acids. Trimming removed 2 bases from V and 0 bases from J; junction bases left unmatched: 9. Per germline, CDR1 WNHNN and CDR2 SYGVQD (reference sequence). CDR3 sequence: CASSEQFGQGATNEKLFF. DNA of the CDR3: TGCGCCAGCAGTGAGCAATTCGGTCAGGGGGCAACTAATGAAAAACTGTTTTTT.